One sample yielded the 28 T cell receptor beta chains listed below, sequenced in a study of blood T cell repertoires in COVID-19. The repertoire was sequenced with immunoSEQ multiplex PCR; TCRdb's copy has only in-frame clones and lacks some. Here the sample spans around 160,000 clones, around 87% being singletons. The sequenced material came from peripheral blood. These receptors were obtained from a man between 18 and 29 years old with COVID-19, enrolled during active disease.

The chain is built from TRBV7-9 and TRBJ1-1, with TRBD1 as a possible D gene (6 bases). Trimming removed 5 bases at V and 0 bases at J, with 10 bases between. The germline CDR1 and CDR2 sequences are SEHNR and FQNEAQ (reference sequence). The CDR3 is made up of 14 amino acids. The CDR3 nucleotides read TGTGCCAGCAGCCCGGGACAACTGAACACTGAAGCTTTCTTT. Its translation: CASSPGQLNTEAFF. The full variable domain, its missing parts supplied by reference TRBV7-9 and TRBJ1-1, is DTGVSQNPRHKITKRGQNVTFRCDPISEHNRLYWYRQTLGQGPEFLTYFQNEAQLEKSRLLSDRFSAERPKGSFSTLEIQRTEQGDSAMYLCASSPGQLNTEAFFGQGTRLTVV.

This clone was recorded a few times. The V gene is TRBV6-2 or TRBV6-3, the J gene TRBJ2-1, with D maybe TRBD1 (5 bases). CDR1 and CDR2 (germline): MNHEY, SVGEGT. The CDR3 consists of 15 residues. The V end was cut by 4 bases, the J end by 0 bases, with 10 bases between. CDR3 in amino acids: CASSSQGSSYNEQFF. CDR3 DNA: TGTGCCAGCAGTTCGCAGGGATCCTCCTACAATGAGCAGTTCTTC.

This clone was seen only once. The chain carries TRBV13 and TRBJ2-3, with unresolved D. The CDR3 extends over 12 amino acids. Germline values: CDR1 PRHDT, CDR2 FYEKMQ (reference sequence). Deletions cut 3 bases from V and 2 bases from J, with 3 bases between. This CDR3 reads CASSFITDTQYF. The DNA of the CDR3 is TGTGCCAGCAGCTTCATCACAGATACGCAGTATTTT.

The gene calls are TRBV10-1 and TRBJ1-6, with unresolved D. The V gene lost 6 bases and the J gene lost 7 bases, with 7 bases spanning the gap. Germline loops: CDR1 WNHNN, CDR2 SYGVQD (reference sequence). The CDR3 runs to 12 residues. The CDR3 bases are TGCGCCAGCAGCACAGAAAATTCACCCCTCCACTTT. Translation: CASSTENSPLHF.

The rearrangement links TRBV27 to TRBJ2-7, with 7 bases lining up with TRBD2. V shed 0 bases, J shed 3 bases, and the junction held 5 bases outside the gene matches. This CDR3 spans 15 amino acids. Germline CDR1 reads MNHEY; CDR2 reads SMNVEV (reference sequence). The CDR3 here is CASSLSRTSYYEQYF. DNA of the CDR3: TGTGCCAGCAGTTTATCGAGGACTAGTTACTACGAGCAGTACTTC.

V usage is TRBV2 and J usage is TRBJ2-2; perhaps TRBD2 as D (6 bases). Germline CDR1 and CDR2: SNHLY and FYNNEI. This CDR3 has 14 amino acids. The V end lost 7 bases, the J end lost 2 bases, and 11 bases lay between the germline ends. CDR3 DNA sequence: TGTGCCAGCACGCGCGGGGCCAACACCGGGGAGCTGTTTTTT. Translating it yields CASTRGANTGELFF.

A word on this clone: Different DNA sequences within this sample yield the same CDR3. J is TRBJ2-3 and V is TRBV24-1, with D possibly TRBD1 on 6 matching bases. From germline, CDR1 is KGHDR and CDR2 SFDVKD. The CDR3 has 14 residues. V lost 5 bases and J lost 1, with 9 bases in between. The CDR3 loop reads CATSGAGGTDTQYF. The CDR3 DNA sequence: TGTGCCACCAGTGGGGCAGGGGGCACAGATACGCAGTATTTT.

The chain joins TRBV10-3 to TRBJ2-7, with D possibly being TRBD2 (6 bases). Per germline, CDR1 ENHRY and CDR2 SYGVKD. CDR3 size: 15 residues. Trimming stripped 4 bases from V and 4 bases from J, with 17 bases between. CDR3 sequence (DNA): TGTGCCATCAGTGCGTCGGGTAGCGGTCGGTACGAGCAGTACTTC. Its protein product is CAISASGSGRYEQYF.

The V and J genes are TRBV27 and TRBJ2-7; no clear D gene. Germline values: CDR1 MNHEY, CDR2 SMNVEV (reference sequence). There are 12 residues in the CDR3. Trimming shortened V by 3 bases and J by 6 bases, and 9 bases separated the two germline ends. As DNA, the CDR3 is TGTGCCAGCAGTTTCATCTCGGGCGAGCAGTACTTC. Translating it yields CASSFISGEQYF.

CDR3 DNA: TGCGCCAGCAGCTTGGCCAGGGGAACCGGGGAGCTGTTTTTT. This translates into CASSLARGTGELFF. The chain carries TRBV5-1 and TRBJ2-2; weak D call: TRBD1 (6 bases). V gave up 0 bases and J gave up 5 bases, with 8 bases separating them. CDR1 and CDR2 from the germline V gene are SGHRS and YFSETQ. The CDR3 is 14 residues long. The full variable domain, in which reference TRBV5-1 and TRBJ2-2 provide the parts outside the CDR3, is KAGVTQTPRYLIKTRGQQVTLSCSPISGHRSVSWYQQTPGQGLQFLFEYFSETQRNKGNFPGRFSGRQFSNSRSEMNVSTLELGDSALYLCASSLARGTGELFFGEGSRLTVL.

The CDR3 nucleotides read TGTGCCAGCCACCCTCCGGGACAGGGCATCATTGGCACTGAAGCTTTCTTT. It is translated as CASHPPGQGIIGTEAFF. V gene TRBV27 combines with J gene TRBJ1-1, with 9 positions matching TRBD1. The CDR3 runs 17 residues. The germline CDR1 and CDR2 sequences are MNHEY and SMNVEV (reference sequence). V lost 8 bases and J lost 4; bases outside the gene matches: 17.

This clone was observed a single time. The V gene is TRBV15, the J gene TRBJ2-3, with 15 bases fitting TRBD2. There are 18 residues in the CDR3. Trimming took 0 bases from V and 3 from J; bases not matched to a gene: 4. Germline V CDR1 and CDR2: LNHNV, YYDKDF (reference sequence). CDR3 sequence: CATSRDLGLAGGTDTQYF. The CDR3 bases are TGTGCCACCAGCAGAGATTTGGGACTAGCGGGAGGAACAGATACGCAGTATTTT.

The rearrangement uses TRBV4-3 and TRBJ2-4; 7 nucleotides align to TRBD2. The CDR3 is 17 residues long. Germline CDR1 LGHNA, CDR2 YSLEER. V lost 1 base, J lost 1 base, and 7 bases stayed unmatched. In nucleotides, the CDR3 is TGCGCCAGCAGCCAAGGGGGGAGGGGACTGGCCAAAAACATTCAGTACTTC. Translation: CASSQGGRGLAKNIQYF.

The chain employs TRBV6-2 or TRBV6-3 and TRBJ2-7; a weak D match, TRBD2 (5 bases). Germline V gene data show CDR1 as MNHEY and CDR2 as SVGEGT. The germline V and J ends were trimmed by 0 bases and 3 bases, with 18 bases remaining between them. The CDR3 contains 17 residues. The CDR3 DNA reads TGTGCCAGCAGTTACTCCTCAGCGGTCTATTGGGTCTACGAGCAGTACTTC. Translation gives CASSYSSAVYWVYEQYF.

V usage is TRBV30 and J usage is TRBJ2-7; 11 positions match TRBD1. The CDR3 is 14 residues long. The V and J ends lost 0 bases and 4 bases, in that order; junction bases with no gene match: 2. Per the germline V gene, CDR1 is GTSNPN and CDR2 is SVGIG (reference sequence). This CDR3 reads CAWSVDRGRYEQYF. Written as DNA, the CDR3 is TGTGCCTGGAGTGTGGACAGGGGGCGGTACGAGCAGTACTTC.

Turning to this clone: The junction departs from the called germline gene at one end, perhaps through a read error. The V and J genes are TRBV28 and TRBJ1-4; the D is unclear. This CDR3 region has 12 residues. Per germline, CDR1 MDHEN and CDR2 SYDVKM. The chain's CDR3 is CASSFGDEKLLF. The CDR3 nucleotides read TGTGCCAGCAGTTTCGGGGATGAAAAACTGCTTTTT.

The CDR3 sequence is CASSPRDRAPVGNEQFF. CDR3 DNA: TGTGCCAGCTCACCGCGGGACAGGGCCCCTGTCGGCAATGAGCAGTTCTTC. This chain joins TRBV18 and TRBJ2-1, with 9 bases matching TRBD1. Germline CDR1 and CDR2: KGHSH and LQKENI. The ends lost 3 bases at V and 6 bases at J; junction bases unmatched: 12. CDR3 length: 17 amino acids.

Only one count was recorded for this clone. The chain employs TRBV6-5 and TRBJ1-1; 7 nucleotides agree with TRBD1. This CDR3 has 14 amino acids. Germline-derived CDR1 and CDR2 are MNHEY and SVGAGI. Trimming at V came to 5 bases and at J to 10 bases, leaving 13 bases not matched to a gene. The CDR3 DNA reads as TGTGCCAGCAGTACTATTTACAGGGGCGAGGGAGCTTTCTTT. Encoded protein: CASSTIYRGEGAFF.

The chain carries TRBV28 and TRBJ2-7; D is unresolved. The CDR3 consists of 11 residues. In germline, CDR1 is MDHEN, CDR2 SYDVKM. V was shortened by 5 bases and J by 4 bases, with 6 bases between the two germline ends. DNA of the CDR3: TGTGCCAGCAGTATCGCGTACGAGCAGTACTTC. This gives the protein CASSIAYEQYF.

The chain's CDR3 is CASSERGMNTEAFF. CDR3 bases: TGTGCCAGCAGTGAAAGGGGTATGAACACTGAAGCTTTCTTT. The chain joins TRBV6-1 to TRBJ1-1, with D possibly being TRBD1 (5 bases). Trimming stripped 2 bases from V and 0 bases from J, with 7 bases between. Germline V gene lookup returns CDR1 MNHNS and CDR2 SASEGT. This CDR3 is built from 14 residues.

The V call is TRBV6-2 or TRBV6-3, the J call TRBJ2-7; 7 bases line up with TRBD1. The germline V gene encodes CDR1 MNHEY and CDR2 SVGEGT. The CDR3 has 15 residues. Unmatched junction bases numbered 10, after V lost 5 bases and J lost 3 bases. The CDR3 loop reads CASSPRQGWGYEQYF. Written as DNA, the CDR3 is TGTGCCAGCAGTCCCCGACAGGGTTGGGGCTACGAGCAGTACTTC.

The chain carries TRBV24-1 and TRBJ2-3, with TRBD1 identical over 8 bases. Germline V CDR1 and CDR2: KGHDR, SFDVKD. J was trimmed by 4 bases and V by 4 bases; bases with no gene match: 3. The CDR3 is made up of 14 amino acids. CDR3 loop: CATSEQGGADTQYF. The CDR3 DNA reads TGTGCCACCAGTGAACAGGGGGGCGCAGATACGCAGTATTTT.

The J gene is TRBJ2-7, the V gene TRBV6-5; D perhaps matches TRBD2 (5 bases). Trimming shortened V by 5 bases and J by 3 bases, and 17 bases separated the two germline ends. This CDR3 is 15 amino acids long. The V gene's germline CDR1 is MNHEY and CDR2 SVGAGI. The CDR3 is CASSPDRGSYYEQYF. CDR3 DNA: TGTGCCAGCAGTCCCGACCGGGGATCTTACTACGAGCAGTACTTC.

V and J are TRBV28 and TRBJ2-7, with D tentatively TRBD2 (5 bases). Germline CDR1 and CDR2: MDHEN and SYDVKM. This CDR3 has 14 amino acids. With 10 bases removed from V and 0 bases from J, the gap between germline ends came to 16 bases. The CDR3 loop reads CAISDFFYSYEQYF. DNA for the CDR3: TGTGCCATCTCGGACTTCTTTTACTCCTACGAGCAGTACTTC.

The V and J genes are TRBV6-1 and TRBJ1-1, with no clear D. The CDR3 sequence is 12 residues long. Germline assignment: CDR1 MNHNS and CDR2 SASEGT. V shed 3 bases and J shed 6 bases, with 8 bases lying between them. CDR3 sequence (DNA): TGTGCCAGCAGTGACCCAGGCCCTGAAGCTTTCTTT. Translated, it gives CASSDPGPEAFF.

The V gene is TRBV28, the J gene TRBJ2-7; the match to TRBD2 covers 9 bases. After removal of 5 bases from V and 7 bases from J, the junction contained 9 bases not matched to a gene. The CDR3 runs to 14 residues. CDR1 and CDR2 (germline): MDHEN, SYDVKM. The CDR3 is CASSRGGRVQEQYF. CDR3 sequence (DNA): TGTGCCAGCAGTCGGGGCGGGAGGGTTCAAGAGCAGTACTTC.

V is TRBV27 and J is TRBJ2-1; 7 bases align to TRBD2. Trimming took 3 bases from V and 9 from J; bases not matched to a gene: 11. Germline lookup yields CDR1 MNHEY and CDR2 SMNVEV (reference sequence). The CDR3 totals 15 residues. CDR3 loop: CASSFLTSAQGEQFF. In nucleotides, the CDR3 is TGTGCCAGCAGTTTTCTTACTAGCGCCCAAGGTGAGCAGTTCTTC.

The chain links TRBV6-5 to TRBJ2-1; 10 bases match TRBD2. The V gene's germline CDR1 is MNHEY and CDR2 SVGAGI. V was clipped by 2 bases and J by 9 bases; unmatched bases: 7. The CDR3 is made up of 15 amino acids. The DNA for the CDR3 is TGTGCCAGCAGTTACGTACTAGCGGGACGCAGTGAGCAGTTCTTC. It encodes CASSYVLAGRSEQFF.